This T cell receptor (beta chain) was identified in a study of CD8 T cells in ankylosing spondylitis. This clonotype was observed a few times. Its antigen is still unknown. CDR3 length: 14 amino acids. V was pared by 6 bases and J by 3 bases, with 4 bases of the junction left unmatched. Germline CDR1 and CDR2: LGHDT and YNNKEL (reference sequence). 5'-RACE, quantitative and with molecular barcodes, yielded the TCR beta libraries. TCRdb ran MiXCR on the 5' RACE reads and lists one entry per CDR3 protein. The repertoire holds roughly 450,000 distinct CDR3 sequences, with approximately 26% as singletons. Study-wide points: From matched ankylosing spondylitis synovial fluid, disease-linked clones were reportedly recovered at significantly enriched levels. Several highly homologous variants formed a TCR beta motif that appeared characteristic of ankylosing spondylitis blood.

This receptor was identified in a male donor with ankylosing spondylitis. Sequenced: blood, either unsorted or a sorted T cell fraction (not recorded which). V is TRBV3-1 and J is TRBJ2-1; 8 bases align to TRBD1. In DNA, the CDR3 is TGTGCCAGCAGGCGACAGGGGATCTACAATGAGCAGTTCTTC. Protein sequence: CASRRQGIYNEQFF.